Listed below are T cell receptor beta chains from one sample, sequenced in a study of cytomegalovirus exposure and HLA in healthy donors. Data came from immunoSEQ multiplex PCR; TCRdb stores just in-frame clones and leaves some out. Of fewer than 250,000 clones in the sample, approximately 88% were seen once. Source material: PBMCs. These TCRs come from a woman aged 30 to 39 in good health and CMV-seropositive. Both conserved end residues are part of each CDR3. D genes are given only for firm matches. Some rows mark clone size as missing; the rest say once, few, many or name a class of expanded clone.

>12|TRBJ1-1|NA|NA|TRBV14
CASSLYLGEAFF
TGTGCCAGCAGCCTTTATTTAGGGGAAGCTTTCTTT
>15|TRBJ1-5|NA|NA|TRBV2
CASSGPGGVWQPQHF
TGTGCCAGCAGTGGTCCCGGGGGCGTGTGGCAGCCCCAGCATTTT
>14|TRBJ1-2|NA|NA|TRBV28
CASSFDMSEDGYTF
TGTGCCAGCAGTTTTGACATGTCGGAAGATGGCTACACCTTC
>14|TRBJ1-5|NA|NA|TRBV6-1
CASSEGPLPQPQHF
TGTGCCAGCAGTGAAGGCCCCCTTCCTCAGCCCCAGCATTTT
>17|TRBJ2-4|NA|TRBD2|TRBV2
CASRTGTSRGAKNIQYF
TGTGCCAGCAGGACCGGGACTAGCCGAGGGGCCAAAAACATTCAGTACTTC
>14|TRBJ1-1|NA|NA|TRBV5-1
CASSLVSVGSEAFF
TGCGCCAGCAGCTTGGTATCTGTGGGGTCTGAAGCTTTCTTT
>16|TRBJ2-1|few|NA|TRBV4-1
CASSQLDILSYNEQFF
TGCGCCAGCAGCCAGCTGGACATCCTCTCCTACAATGAGCAGTTCTTC
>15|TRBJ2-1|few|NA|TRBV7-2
CASSLDGFGGNEQFF
TGTGCCAGCAGCTTAGACGGGTTTGGCGGAAATGAGCAGTTCTTC
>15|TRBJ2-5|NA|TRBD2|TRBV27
CASSSSSGSVQTQYF
TGTGCCAGCAGTTCGTCTAGCGGGAGTGTTCAGACCCAGTACTTC
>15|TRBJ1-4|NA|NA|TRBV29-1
CSVKKETGTNEKLFF
TGCAGCGTTAAGAAAGAGACGGGTACCAATGAAAAACTGTTTTTT
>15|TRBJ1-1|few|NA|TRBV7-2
CASSLRSGMNTEAFF
TGTGCCAGCAGCTTAAGGTCTGGAATGAACACTGAAGCTTTCTTT
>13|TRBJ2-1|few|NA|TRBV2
CASSIGPYNEQFF
TGTGCCAGCAGCATAGGGCCTTACAATGAGCAGTTCTTC
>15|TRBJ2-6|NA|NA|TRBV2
CASRADRTGANVLTF
TGTGCCAGCAGGGCGGACAGAACTGGGGCCAACGTCCTGACTTTC
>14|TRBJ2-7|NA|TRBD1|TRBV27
CASSLGTGYYEQYF
TGTGCCAGCAGCCTCGGGACAGGCTACTACGAGCAGTACTTC
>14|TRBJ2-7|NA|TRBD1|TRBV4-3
CASTPGQGSYEQYF
TGCGCCAGCACCCCCGGACAGGGCTCCTACGAGCAGTACTTC
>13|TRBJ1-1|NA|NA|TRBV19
CASSSGGGTEAFF
TGTGCCAGTAGTAGTGGGGGAGGCACTGAAGCTTTCTTT
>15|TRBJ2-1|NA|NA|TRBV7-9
CASSPRLDGINEQFF
TGTGCCAGCAGCCCCCGACTGGACGGAATCAATGAGCAGTTCTTC
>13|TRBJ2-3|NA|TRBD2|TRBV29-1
CSGTTDITDTQYF
TGCAGTGGGACTACGGATATCACAGATACGCAGTATTTT
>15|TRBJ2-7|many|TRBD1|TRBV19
CASSISGTVSYEQYF
TGTGCCAGTAGTATTTCCGGGACAGTCTCCTACGAGCAGTACTTC
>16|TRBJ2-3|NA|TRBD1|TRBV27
CASSLIGTGETDTQYF
TGTGCCAGCAGTTTAATCGGGACAGGGGAGACAGATACGCAGTATTTT
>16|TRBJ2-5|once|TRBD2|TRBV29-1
CSVELTAGGPGETQYF
TGCAGCGTTGAATTAACAGCGGGAGGGCCGGGAGAGACCCAGTACTTC
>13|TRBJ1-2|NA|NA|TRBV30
CAWSVSRSYGYTF
TGTGCCTGGAGTGTTTCACGGAGCTATGGCTACACCTTC
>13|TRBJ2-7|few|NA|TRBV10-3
CAISEGSSYEQYF
TGTGCCATCAGTGAAGGAAGCTCCTACGAGCAGTACTTC
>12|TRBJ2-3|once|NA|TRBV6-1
CASRGTLKLMHF
TGTGCCAGCAGAGGGACCCTAAAGCTTATGCATTTT
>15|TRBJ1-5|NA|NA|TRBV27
CASSLTGGGNQPQHF
TGTGCCAGCAGTTTAACGGGGGGCGGCAATCAGCCCCAGCATTTT
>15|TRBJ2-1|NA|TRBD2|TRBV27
CASIGGAGIYNEQFF
TGTGCCAGCATCGGGGGGGCGGGGATATACAATGAGCAGTTCTTC
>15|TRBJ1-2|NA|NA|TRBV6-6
CASRPPGTDVDGYTF
TGTGCCAGCAGACCTCCCGGGACGGACGTCGATGGCTACACCTTC